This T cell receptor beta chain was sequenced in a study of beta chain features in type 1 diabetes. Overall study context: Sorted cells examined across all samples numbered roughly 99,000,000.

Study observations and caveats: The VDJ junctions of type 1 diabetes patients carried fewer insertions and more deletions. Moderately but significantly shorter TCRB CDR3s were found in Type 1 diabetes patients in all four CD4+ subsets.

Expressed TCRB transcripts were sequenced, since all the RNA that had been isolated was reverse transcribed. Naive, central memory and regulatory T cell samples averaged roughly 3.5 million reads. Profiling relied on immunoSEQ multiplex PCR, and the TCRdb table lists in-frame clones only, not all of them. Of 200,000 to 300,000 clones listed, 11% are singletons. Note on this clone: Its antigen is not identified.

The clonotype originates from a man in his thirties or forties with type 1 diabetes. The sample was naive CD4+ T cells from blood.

The CDR3 region is CASSYVGVSYEQYF. CDR3 DNA sequence: TGTGCCAGCAGTTACGTAGGGGTCTCCTACGAGCAGTACTTC. This chain uses TRBV6-6 with TRBJ2-7, with TRBD1 as a possible D gene (5 bases). Germline V gene sequence: CDR1 MNHNY, CDR2 SVGAGI (reference sequence). This CDR3 has 14 residues. V was cut by 2 bases and J by 0 bases, with 8 bases left in between.